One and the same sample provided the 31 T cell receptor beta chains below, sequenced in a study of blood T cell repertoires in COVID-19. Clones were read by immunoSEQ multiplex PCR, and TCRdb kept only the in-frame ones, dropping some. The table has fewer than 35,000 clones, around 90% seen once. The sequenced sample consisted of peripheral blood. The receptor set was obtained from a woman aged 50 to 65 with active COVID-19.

CDR3 sequence: CASSFDRAVGYTF. DNA for the CDR3: TGTGCCAGCAGTTTTGACAGGGCGGTAGGCTACACCTTC. The chain has TRBV2 and TRBJ1-2; 7 bases align to TRBD1. The CDR3 loop spans 13 amino acids. The V gene end was trimmed by 5 bases and the J gene end by 8 bases; junction bases not matched to a gene: 8. Germline V gene lookup returns CDR1 SNHLY and CDR2 FYNNEI. The whole variable domain, filled in from reference TRBV2 and TRBJ1-2, reads EPEVTQTPSHQVTQMGQEVILRCVPISNHLYFYWYRQILGQKVEFLVSFYNNEISEKSEIFDDQFSVERPDGSNFTLKIRSTKLEDSAMYFCASSFDRAVGYTFGSGTRLTVV.

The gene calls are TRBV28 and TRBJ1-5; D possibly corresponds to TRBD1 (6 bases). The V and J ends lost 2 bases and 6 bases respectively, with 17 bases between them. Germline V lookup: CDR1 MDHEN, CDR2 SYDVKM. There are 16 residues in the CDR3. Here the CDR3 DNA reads TGTGCCAGCAGTTTACGGGCAGGGGAGATGGGTCAGCCCCAGCATTTT. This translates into CASSLRAGEMGQPQHF.

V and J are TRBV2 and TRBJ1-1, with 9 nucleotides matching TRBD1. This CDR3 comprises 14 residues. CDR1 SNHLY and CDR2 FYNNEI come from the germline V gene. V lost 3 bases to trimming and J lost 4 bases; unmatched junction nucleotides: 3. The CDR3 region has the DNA TGTGCCAGCAGTGACGGGACAGGGCCCACTGAAGCTTTCTTT. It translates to CASSDGTGPTEAFF.

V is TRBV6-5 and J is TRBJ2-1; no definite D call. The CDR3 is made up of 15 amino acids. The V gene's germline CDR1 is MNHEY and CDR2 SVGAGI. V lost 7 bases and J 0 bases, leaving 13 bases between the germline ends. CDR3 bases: TGTGCCAGCAAATCCGACTGGAGCTCCTACAATGAGCAGTTCTTC. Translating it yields CASKSDWSSYNEQFF.

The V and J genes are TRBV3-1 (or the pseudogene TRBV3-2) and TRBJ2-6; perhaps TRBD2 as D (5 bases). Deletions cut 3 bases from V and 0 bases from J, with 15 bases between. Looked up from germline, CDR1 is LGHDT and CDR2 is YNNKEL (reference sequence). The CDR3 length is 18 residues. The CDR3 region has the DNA TGTGCCAGCAGCCAGATGGGCGGACTGAGCTCTGGGGCCAACGTCCTGACTTTC. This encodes CASSQMGGLSSGANVLTF.

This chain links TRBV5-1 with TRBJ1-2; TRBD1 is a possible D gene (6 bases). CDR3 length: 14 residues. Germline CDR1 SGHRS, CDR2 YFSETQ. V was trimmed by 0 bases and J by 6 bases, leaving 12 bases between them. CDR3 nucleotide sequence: TGCGCCAGCAGCTTGGGAACAGGGATGGATGGCTACACCTTC. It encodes CASSLGTGMDGYTF. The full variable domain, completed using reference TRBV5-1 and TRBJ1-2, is KAGVTQTPRYLIKTRGQQVTLSCSPISGHRSVSWYQQTPGQGLQFLFEYFSETQRNKGNFPGRFSGRQFSNSRSEMNVSTLELGDSALYLCASSLGTGMDGYTFGSGTRLTVV.

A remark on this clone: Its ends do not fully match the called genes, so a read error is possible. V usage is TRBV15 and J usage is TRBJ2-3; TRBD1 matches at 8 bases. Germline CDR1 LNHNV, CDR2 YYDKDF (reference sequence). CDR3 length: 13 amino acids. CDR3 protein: CATGRGRTDTQYF. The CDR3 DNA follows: TGTGCCACCGGCAGGGGGCGAACAGATACGCAGTATTTT.

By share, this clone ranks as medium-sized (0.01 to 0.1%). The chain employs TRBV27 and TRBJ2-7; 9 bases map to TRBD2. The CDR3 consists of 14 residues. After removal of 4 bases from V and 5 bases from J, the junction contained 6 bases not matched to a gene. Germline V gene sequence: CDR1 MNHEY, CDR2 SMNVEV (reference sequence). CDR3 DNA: TGTGCCAGCAGTTGGTCTAGCGGGATGAACGAGCAGTACTTC. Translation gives CASSWSSGMNEQYF.

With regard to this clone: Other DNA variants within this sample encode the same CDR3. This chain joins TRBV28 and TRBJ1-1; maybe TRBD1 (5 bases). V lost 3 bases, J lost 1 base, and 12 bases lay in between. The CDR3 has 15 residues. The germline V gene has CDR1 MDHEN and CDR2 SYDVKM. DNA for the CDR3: TGTGCCAGCAGTTTTAAGGGCGGGGGGAACACTGAAGCTTTCTTT. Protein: CASSFKGGGNTEAFF.

The CDR3 reads CASTIGGLAGNNEQFF. The CDR3 nucleotides are TGCGCCAGCACTATCGGAGGGCTAGCGGGCAACAATGAGCAGTTCTTC. The rearrangement uses TRBV5-1 and TRBJ2-1, with TRBD2 matching 8 bases. Trimming at V came to 6 bases and at J to 5 bases, leaving 13 bases not matched to a gene. Germline V gene lookup returns CDR1 SGHRS and CDR2 YFSETQ. CDR3 length: 16 amino acids.

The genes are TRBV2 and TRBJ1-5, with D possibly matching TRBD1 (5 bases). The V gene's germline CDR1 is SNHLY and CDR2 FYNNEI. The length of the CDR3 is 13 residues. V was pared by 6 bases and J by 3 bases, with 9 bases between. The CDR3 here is CASRTGPNQPQHF. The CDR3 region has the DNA TGTGCCAGCAGAACAGGTCCCAATCAGCCCCAGCATTTT.

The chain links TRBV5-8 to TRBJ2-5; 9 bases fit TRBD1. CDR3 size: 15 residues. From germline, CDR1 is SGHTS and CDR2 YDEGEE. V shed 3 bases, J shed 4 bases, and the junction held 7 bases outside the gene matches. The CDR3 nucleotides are TGTGCCAGCAGCTCCGGGACAGGGATCTCAGAGACCCAGTACTTC. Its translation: CASSSGTGISETQYF.

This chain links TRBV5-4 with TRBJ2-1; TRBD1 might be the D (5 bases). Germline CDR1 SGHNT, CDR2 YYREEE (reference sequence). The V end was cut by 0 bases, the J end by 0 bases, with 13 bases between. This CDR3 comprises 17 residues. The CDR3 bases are TGTGCCAGCAGCTTGGGCGCAGGGATGGGCTCCTACAATGAGCAGTTCTTC. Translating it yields CASSLGAGMGSYNEQFF. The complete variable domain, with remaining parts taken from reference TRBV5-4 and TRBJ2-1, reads ETGVTQSPTHLIKTRGQQVTLRCSSQSGHNTVSWYQQALGQGPQFIFQYYREEENGRGNFPPRFSGLQFPNYSSELNVNALELDDSALYLCASSLGAGMGSYNEQFFGPGTRLTVL.

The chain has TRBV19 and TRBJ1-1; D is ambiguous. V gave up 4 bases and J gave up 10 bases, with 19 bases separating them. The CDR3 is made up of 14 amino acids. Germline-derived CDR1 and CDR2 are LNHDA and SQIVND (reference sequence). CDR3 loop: CASSTQRALKGAFF. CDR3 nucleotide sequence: TGTGCCAGTAGTACCCAGAGGGCCCTGAAGGGAGCTTTCTTT.

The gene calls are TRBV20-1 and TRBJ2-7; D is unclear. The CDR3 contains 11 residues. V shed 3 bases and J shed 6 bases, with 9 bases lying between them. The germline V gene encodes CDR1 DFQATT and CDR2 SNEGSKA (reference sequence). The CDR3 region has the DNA TGCAGTGCTAGGATCTGGCCCGAGCAGTACTTC. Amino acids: CSARIWPEQYF.

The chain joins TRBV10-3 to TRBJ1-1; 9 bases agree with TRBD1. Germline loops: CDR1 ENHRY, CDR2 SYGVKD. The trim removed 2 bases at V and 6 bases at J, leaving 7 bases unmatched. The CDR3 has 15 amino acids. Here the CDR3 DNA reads TGTGCCATCAGTGAGACAGGACAGGGGAGGGCTGAAGCTTTCTTT. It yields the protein CAISETGQGRAEAFF.

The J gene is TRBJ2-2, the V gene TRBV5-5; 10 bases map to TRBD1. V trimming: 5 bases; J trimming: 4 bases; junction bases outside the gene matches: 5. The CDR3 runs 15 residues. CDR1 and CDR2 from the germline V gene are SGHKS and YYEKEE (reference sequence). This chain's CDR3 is CASRGTGVATGELFF. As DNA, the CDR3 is TGTGCCAGCAGGGGGACAGGGGTTGCCACCGGGGAGCTGTTTTTT.

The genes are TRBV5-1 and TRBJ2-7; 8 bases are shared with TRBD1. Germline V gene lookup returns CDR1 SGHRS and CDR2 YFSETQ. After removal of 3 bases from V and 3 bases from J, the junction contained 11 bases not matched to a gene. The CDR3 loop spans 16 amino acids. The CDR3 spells CASSSMAGQGGYEQYF. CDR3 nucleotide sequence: TGCGCCAGCAGCTCAATGGCAGGACAGGGAGGCTACGAGCAGTACTTC. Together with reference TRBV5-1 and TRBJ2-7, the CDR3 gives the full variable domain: KAGVTQTPRYLIKTRGQQVTLSCSPISGHRSVSWYQQTPGQGLQFLFEYFSETQRNKGNFPGRFSGRQFSNSRSEMNVSTLELGDSALYLCASSSMAGQGGYEQYFGPGTRLTVT.

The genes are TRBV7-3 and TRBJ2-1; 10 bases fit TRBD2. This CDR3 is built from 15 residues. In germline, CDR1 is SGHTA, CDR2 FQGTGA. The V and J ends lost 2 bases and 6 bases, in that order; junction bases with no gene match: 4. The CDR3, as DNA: TGTGCCAGCAGCTTAGGACTAGCGGAAACCAATGAGCAGTTCTTC. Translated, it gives CASSLGLAETNEQFF.

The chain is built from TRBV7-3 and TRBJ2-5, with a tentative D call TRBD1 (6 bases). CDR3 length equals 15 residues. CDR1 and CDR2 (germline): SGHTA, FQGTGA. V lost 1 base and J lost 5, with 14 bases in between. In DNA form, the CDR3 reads TGTGCCAGCAGCTTAAATAGTGGGACATGGGAGACCCAGTACTTC. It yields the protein CASSLNSGTWETQYF.

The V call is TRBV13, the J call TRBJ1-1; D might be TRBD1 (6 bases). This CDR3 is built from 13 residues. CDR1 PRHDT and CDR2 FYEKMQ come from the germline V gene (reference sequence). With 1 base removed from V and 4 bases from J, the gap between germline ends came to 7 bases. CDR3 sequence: CASSLARGTEAFF. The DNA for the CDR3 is TGTGCCAGCAGCTTAGCCAGGGGCACTGAAGCTTTCTTT.

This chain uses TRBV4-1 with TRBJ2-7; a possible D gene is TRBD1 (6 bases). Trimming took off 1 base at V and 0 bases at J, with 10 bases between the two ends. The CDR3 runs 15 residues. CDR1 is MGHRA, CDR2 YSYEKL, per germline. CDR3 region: CASSQGETGSYEQYF. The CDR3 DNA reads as TGCGCCAGCAGCCAAGGAGAGACAGGCTCCTACGAGCAGTACTTC.

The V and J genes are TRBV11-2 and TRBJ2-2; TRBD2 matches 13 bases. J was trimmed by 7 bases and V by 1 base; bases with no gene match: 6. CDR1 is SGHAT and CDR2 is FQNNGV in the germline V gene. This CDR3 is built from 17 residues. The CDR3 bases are TGTGCCAGCAGCTTAGTACCGGGACTAGCGGGGCTCGGGGAGCTGTTTTTT. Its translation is CASSLVPGLAGLGELFF.

The DNA for the CDR3 is TGTGCCAGCGGCTGGGGACAGGATCGCAATCAGCCCCAGCATTTT. Translated, it gives CASGWGQDRNQPQHF. The chain recombines TRBV2 with TRBJ1-5, with 8 bases fitting TRBD1. V gave up 8 bases and J gave up 2 bases; unmatched junction bases: 8. The CDR3 is 15 amino acids. Looked up from germline, CDR1 is SNHLY and CDR2 is FYNNEI.

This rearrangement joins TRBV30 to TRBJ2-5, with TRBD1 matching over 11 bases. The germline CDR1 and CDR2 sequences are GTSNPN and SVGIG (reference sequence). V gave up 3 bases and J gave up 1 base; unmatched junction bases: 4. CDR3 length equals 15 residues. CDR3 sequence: CAWSAGTGGQETQYF. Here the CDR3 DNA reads TGTGCCTGGAGCGCGGGGACAGGGGGCCAAGAGACCCAGTACTTC.

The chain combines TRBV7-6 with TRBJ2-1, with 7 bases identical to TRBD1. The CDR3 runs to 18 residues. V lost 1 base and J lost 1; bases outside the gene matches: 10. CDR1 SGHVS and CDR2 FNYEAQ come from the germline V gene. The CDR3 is CASSLVTRDRISYNEQFF. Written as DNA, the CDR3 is TGTGCCAGCAGCTTAGTTACTAGGGACAGAATATCCTACAATGAGCAGTTCTTC.

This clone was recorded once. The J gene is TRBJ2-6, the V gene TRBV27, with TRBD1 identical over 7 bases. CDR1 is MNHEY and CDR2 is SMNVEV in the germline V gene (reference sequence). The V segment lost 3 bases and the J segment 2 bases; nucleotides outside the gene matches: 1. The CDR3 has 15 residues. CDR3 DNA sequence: TGTGCCAGCAGTTTTACAGGGGCTGGGGCCAACGTCCTGACTTTC. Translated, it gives CASSFTGAGANVLTF.

CDR3 sequence (DNA): TGTGCCAGCAGCGTAGGACAGGAGAACACTGAAGCTTTCTTT. Its translation is CASSVGQENTEAFF. The chain joins TRBV9 to TRBJ1-1; D may be TRBD1 (6 bases). V was trimmed by 0 bases and J by 1 base, leaving 7 bases between them. The CDR3 extends over 14 amino acids. Germline assignment: CDR1 SGDLS and CDR2 YYNGEE. The full variable domain, with the rest looked up from reference TRBV9 and TRBJ1-1, is DSGVTQTPKHLITATGQRVTLRCSPRSGDLSVYWYQQSLDQGLQFLIQYYNGEERAKGNILERFSAQQFPDLHSELNLSSLELGDSALYFCASSVGQENTEAFFGQGTRLTVV.

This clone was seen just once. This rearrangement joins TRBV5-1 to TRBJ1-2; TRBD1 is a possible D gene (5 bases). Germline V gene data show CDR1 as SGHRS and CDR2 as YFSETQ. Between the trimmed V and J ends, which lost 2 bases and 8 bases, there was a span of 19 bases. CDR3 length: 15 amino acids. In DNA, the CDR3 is TGCGCCAGCAGCTTAACGTCAACGGGGGTATACGGCTACACCTTC. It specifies CASSLTSTGVYGYTF.

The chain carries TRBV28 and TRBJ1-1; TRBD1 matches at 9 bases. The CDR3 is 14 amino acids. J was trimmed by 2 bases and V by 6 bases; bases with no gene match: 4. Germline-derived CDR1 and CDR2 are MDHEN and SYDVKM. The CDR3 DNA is TGTGCCAGCAGCGGACAGGGGAGAAACACTGAAGCTTTCTTT. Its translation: CASSGQGRNTEAFF.

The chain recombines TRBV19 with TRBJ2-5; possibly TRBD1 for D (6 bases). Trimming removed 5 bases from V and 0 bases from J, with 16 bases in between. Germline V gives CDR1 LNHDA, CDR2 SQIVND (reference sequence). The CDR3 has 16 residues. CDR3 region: CASSQLGTQYQETQYF. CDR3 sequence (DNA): TGTGCCAGTAGTCAACTCGGGACACAGTACCAAGAGACCCAGTACTTC.